The clone carrying this TCR beta chain was seen a handful of times. This specimen comes from a study of regulatory T cells in long-lasting Graves disease. For TCR beta, libraries came from iRepertoire HTBI primers and Arm-PCR of CDR3 regions. TCRdb reprocessed the multiplex PCR reads via MiXCR and lists one record per CDR3 protein. The sample shows 300,000 to 500,000 distinct CDR3 sequences, about 20% of them seen only once. The CDR3 is 18 amino acids. CDR1 is MNHEY and CDR2 is SVGAGI in the germline V gene. Unmatched junction bases numbered 15, after V lost 0 bases and J lost 9 bases. Time point here: persistent/refractory GD, antithyroid drugs over 5 years with positive TRAb. From RNA extracted from PBMCs, the TCR library was made.

Sequenced here: peripheral blood mononuclear cells (PBMCs), sampled when the disease was refractory, from a patient treated with antithyroid drugs. The V call is TRBV6-5, the J call TRBJ2-2, with 8 bases that match TRBD1. The sequence was obtained from a female donor with Graves disease. CDR3 sequence: CASSYSPTGTGVVRELFF. Written as DNA, the CDR3 is TGTGCCAGCAGTTACTCACCTACTGGGACAGGAGTCGTCCGGGAGCTGTTTTTT.